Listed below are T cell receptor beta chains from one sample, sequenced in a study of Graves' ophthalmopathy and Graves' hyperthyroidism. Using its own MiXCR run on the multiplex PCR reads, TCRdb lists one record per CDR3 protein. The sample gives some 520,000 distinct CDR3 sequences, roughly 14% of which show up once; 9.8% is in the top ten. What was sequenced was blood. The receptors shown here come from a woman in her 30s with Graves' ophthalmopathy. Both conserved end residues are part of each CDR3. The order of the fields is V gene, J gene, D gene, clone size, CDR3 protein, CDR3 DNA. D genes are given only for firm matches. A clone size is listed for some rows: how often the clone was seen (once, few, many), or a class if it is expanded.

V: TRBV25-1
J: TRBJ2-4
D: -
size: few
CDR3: CASSKPKPKNIQYF
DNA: TGTGCCAGCAGTAAGCCAAAACCCAAAAACATTCAGTACTTC

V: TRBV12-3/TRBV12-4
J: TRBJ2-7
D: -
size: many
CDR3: CASSLREYEQYF
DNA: TGTGCCAGCAGTTTGAGGGAGTACGAGCAGTACTTC

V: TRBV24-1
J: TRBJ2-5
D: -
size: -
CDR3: CATSDLSGPYQETQYF
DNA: TGTGCCACCAGTGATTTGTCGGGACCGTACCAAGAGACCCAGTACTTC

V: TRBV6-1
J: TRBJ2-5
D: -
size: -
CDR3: CASSETAGTQETQYF
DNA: TGTGCCAGCAGTGAAACAGCGGGCACCCAAGAGACCCAGTACTTC

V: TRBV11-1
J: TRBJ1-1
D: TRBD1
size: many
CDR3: CASSLPLRTGMNTEAFF
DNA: TGTGCCAGCAGCTTACCCCTAAGGACAGGCATGAACACTGAAGCTTTCTTT

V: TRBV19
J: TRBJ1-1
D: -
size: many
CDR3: CASTPTYRPNTEAFF
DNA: TGTGCCAGTACTCCCACCTACAGGCCGAACACTGAAGCTTTCTTT

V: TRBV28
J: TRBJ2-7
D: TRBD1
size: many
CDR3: CASRRGQYEQYF
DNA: TGTGCCAGCAGGAGGGGGCAATACGAGCAGTACTTC

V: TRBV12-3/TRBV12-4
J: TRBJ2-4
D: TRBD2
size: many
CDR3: CASSFLAGGDIQYF
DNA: TGTGCCAGCAGTTTCCTAGCGGGGGGTGACATTCAGTACTTC

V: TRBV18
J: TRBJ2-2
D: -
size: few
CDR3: CASSPPDSANTGELFF
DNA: TGTGCCAGCTCACCACCGGACAGTGCGAACACCGGGGAGCTGTTTTTT

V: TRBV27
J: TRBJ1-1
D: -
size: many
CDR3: CASSLSGGGTEAFF
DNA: TGTGCCAGCAGTTTATCGGGGGGGGGCACTGAAGCTTTCTTT

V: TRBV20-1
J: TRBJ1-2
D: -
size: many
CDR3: CSATRGRDGYTF
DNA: TGCAGTGCCACGAGGGGGAGGGATGGCTACACCTTC

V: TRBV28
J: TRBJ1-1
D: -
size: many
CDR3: CASRRTASAEAFF
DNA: TGTGCCAGCAGGAGAACTGCCTCCGCTGAAGCTTTCTTT

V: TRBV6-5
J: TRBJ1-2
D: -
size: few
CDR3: CASSYSVGRGYGYTF
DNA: TGTGCCAGCAGTTACTCGGTCGGGAGGGGCTATGGCTACACCTTC

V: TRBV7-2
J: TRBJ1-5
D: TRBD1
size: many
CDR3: CASSHEGQGSNQPQHF
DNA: TGTGCCAGCAGCCACGAGGGACAGGGGTCCAATCAGCCCCAGCATTTT

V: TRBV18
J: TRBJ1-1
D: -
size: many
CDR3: CASSPLSRGAFF
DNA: TGTGCCAGCTCACCGTTATCCAGGGGAGCTTTCTTT

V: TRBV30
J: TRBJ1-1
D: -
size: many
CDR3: CAWSGMNTEAFF
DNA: TGTGCCTGGAGTGGAATGAACACTGAAGCTTTCTTT

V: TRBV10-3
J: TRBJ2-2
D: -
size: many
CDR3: CATRRDPNTGELFF
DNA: TGTGCCACAAGACGGGACCCTAACACCGGGGAGCTGTTTTTT

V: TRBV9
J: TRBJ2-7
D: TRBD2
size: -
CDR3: CASSGSGSRTYEQYF
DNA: TGTGCCAGCAGCGGTAGCGGGAGCCGCACCTACGAGCAGTACTTC

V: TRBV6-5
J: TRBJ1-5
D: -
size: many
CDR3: CASSPLLYSRLSNQPQHF
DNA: TGTGCCAGTTCCCCCCTTCTTTACAGCCGCCTTAGCAATCAGCCCCAGCATTTT

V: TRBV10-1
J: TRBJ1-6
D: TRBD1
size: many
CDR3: CASSGGQVTKTNSPLHF
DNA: TGCGCCAGCAGTGGGGGACAGGTGACAAAAACCAATTCACCCCTCCACTTT

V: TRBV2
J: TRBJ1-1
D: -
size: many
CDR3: CASLGGSLMNTEAFF
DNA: TGTGCCAGTCTCGGGGGCAGCCTTATGAACACTGAAGCTTTCTTT

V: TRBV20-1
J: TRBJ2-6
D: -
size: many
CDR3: CSARDPSGANVLTF
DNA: TGCAGTGCTAGAGACCCCTCGGGGGCCAACGTCCTGACTTTC

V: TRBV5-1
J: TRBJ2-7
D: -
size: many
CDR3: CASSLEAQGLGEQYF
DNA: TGCGCCAGCAGCTTGGAGGCACAAGGCCTCGGCGAGCAGTACTTC

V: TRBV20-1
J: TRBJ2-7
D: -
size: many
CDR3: CSARASLDTYSYEQYF
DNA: TGCAGTGCTAGAGCTTCCTTAGACACTTACTCCTACGAGCAGTACTTC

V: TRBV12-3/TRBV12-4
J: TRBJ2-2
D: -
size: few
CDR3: CASSFYGGNTGELFF
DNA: TGTGCCAGCAGTTTTTACGGAGGTAACACCGGGGAGCTGTTTTTT

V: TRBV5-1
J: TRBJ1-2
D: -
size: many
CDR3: CASSLQISGGYTF
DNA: TGCGCCAGCAGCTTACAGATCTCGGGAGGCTACACCTTC

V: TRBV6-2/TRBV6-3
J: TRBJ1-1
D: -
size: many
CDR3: CASSLGLYTEAFF
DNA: TGTGCCAGCAGTCTCGGCCTTTACACTGAAGCTTTCTTT

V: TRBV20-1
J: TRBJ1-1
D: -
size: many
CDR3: CSASGGNTEAFF
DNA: TGCAGTGCTTCGGGGGGGAACACTGAAGCTTTCTTT

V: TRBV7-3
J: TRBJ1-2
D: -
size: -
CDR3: CASSSKEGVFDGYTF
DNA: TGTGCCAGCAGCTCAAAGGAAGGGGTTTTCGATGGCTACACCTTC

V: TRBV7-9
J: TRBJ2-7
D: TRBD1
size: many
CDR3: CASSSQGTVIYEQYF
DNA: TGTGCCAGCAGCTCCCAAGGGACAGTGATCTACGAGCAGTACTTC

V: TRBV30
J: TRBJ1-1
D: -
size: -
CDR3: CAWSLQGLNTEAFF
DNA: TGTGCCTGGAGTTTGCAGGGATTGAACACTGAAGCTTTCTTT

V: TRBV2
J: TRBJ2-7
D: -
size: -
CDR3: CASSAGGPPYEQYF
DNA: TGTGCCAGCAGTGCAGGGGGGCCCCCCTACGAGCAGTACTTC

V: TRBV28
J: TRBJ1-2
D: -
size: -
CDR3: CASSLRGQGGYTF
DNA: TGTGCCAGCAGTTTGCGTGGGCAGGGAGGCTACACCTTC

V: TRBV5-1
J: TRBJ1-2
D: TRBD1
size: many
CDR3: CASSEDRGQGGYTF
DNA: TGCGCCAGCAGCGAGGACAGGGGGCAAGGGGGCTACACCTTC

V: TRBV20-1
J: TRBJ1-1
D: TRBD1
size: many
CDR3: CSASPTGTGFWLDTEAFF
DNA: TGCAGTGCTAGTCCTACCGGGACAGGGTTTTGGTTGGACACTGAAGCTTTCTTT

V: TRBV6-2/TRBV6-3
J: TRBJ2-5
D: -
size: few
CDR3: CASSYGRSPETQYF
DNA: TGTGCCAGCAGTTACGGCCGGAGCCCAGAGACCCAGTACTTC

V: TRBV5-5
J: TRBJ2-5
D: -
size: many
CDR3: CASSLQGWGLETQYF
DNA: TGTGCCAGCAGCTTACAGGGATGGGGGTTGGAGACCCAGTACTTC

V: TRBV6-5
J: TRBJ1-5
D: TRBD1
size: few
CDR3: CASSFDRGFQPQHF
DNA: TGTGCCAGCAGTTTTGACAGGGGATTTCAGCCCCAGCATTTT

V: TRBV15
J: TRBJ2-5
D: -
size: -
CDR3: CATSTDQETQYF
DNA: TGTGCCACCTCGACCGATCAGGAGACCCAGTACTTC

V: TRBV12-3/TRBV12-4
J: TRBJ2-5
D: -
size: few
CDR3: CASSNTRQALPKLETQYF
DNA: TGTGCCAGCAGTAACACTAGACAGGCCCTGCCTAAGTTGGAGACCCAGTACTTC

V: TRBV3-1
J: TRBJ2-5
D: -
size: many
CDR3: CASSQGPQAQETQYF
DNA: TGTGCCAGCAGCCAAGGGCCCCAGGCGCAAGAGACCCAGTACTTC

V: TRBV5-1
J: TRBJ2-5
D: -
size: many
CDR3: CASSLAEGFKETQYF
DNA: TGCGCCAGCAGCTTGGCCGAGGGATTCAAGGAGACCCAGTACTTC

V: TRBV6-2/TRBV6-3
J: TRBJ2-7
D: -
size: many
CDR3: CASKADSYEQYF
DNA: TGTGCCAGCAAAGCGGACTCCTACGAGCAGTACTTC

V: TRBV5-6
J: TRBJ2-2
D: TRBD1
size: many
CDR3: CASSPGQLGELFF
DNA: TGTGCCAGCAGCCCGGGACAGCTCGGGGAGCTGTTTTTT

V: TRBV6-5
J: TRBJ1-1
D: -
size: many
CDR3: CASSYEPEREAFF
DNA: TGTGCCAGCAGTTACGAGCCGGAACGTGAAGCTTTCTTT

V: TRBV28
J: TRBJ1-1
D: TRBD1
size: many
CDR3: CASVPGRGPNTEAFF
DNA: TGTGCCAGCGTCCCCGGCAGGGGGCCGAACACTGAAGCTTTCTTT

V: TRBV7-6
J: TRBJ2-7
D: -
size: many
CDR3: CASSLDGTGAYEQYF
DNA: TGTGCCAGCAGCTTAGATGGGACGGGAGCCTACGAGCAGTACTTC

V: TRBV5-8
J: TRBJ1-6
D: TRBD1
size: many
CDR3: CASSLEGTGASNSPLHF
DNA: TGTGCCAGCAGCCTGGAAGGGACAGGGGCTTCCAATTCACCCCTCCACTTT

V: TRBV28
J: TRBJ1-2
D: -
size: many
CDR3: CASSRASGHGYTF
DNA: TGTGCCAGCAGCCGAGCCTCAGGCCATGGCTACACCTTC

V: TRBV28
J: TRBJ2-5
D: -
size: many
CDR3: CASSFRGETQYF
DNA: TGTGCCAGCAGTTTCCGGGGCGAGACCCAGTACTTC

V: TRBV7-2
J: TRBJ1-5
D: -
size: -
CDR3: CASSLQGRGPGFYSNQPQHF
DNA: TGTGCCAGCAGCTTACAGGGGCGCGGCCCCGGATTTTATAGCAATCAGCCCCAGCATTTT

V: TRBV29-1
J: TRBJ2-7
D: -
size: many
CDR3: CSVIQGEQYF
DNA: TGCAGCGTGATACAAGGCGAGCAGTACTTC

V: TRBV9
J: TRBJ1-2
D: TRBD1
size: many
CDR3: CASSATTGVAYGYTF
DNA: TGTGCCAGCAGCGCGACGACAGGGGTTGCCTATGGCTACACCTTC

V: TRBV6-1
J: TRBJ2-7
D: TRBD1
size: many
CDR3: CASRQQGARFYEQYF
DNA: TGTGCCAGCAGACAACAGGGGGCGAGGTTCTACGAGCAGTACTTC

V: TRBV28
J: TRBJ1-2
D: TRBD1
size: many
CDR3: CASSRQGTYGYTF
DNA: TGTGCCAGCAGTAGACAGGGGACCTATGGCTACACCTTC

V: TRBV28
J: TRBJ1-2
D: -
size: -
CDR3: CASSDLDRYGYTF
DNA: TGTGCCAGCAGCGACTTAGACAGATATGGCTACACCTTC

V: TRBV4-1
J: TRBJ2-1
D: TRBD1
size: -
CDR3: CASSPIDRGASYNEQFF
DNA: TGCGCCAGCAGCCCCATCGACAGGGGAGCGTCCTACAATGAGCAGTTCTTC